This TCR beta chain was captured in a study of blood T cells in healthy people across ages. Per germline, CDR1 SQVTM and CDR2 ANQGSEA. This CDR3 comprises 12 residues. The V and J ends lost 6 bases and 2 bases respectively, with 11 bases between them. A sample-barcoded 5' primer and a J-beta primer mix were used in a second PCR of about 7 to 12 cycles. TCRdb re-analysed the 5' RACE reads in MiXCR, keeping a single row per CDR3 protein. The sample contains under 1,000,000 distinct CDR3 sequences, around 34% of which appear only once. The TCR was taken from a man aged 18 to 30 in good health. The chain couples TRBV29-1 to TRBJ2-7, with no clear D. Input material: blood. The CDR3 nucleotides are TGCAGCGTGGCGGCCCGCACCTACGAGCAGTACTTC. Translated, it gives CSVAARTYEQYF.